This T cell receptor beta chain was profiled in a study of blood T cell repertoires in COVID-19. V lost 4 bases to trimming and J lost 2 bases; unmatched junction nucleotides: 2. This CDR3 contains 13 residues. CDR1 and CDR2 from the germline V gene are LNHDA and SQIVND (reference sequence). The assay was immunoSEQ multiplex PCR, and TCRdb's table has in-frame clones only and misses some. The top ten hold 6% of the sample, which has 150,000 to 200,000 clones, about 85% seen once. The sample was peripheral blood. The sequence derives from a woman in her thirties or forties with COVID-19, enrolled during active disease. The chain recombines TRBV19 with TRBJ2-7; 7 nucleotides agree with TRBD2. CDR3 bases: TGTGCCAGTAGTAGCCTAGCGGCCTACGAGCAGTACTTC. Amino acid sequence: CASSSLAAYEQYF.